Presented here are 15 T cell receptor beta chains from one specimen sequenced in a study of T cells expressing NK-cell markers. TCRdb re-called the 5' RACE reads and catalogs CDR3 proteins one per entry, DNA excluded. This sample carries approximately 420,000 distinct CDR3 sequences, with about 10% going to the ten biggest clones. Specimen: blood T cells: a sorted CD56 or NKG2C T cell subset, CD4+ or CD8+ T cells, or bulk PBMC T cells (not recorded which). Every receptor here comes from a woman aged 45-60 years in good health.

The chain carries TRBV5-1 and TRBJ1-1. Germline loops: CDR1 SGHRS, CDR2 YFSETQ. The CDR3 loop spans 14 amino acids. CDR3 in amino acids: CASSYEDGTIEAFF.

The V gene is TRBV12-3 or TRBV12-4, the J gene TRBJ1-3; TCRdb reports TRBD1, a call that lacks DNA to check it against. There are 16 residues in the CDR3. This chain's CDR3 is CASRPWGEASGNTIYF.

V is TRBV5-1 and J is TRBJ2-5. This CDR3 has 12 residues. Germline values: CDR1 SGHRS, CDR2 YFSETQ. CDR3 sequence: CASREELKTQYF.

The gene calls are TRBV5-1 and TRBJ2-1; TCRdb selects TRBD2, and the lack of DNA leaves this call unchecked. This CDR3 is built from 16 residues. Per the germline V gene, CDR1 is SGHRS and CDR2 is YFSETQ. This CDR3 is CASSTGLEGGLHEQFF.

The CDR3 loop is CASTNLLTSGPYNEQFF. The chain uses TRBV27 and TRBJ2-1; lacking DNA, the TRBD2 call made by TCRdb goes unchecked. The CDR3 covers 17 residues. Germline V lookup: CDR1 MNHEY, CDR2 SMNVEV (reference sequence).

The chain uses TRBV7-8 and TRBJ2-7. The CDR3 consists of 13 residues. CDR1 is SGHVS, CDR2 FQNEAQ, per germline. The CDR3 reads CASGHVSSYEQYF.

This chain uses TRBV7-2 with TRBJ1-5; without DNA, the TCRdb call of TRBD1 cannot be checked. This CDR3 has 14 amino acids. Germline V gene sequence: CDR1 SGHTA, CDR2 FQGNSA. The CDR3 here is CASSTRRGNQPQHF.

The genes are TRBV11-3 and TRBJ2-3. This CDR3 region has 12 residues. Looked up from germline, CDR1 is SGHNT and CDR2 is YENEEA. The CDR3 region is CASSHSLDTQYF.

The chain recombines TRBV24-1 with TRBJ2-3; there is no DNA to check the TCRdb D call of TRBD2. The CDR3 extends over 18 amino acids. Germline-derived CDR1 and CDR2 are KGHDR and SFDVKD. The CDR3: CATSDPATSGKRGDTQYF.

The V gene is TRBV4-1, the J gene TRBJ2-5. The germline gives CDR1 MGHRA, CDR2 YSYEKL. This CDR3 is 13 amino acids long. The CDR3: CASSTTLGETQYF.

CDR3 protein: CASSLDRGRPQHF. This chain uses TRBV12-3 or TRBV12-4 with TRBJ1-5; TCRdb indicates TRBD1, and absent DNA this call remains unverified. There are 13 residues in the CDR3.

The rearrangement uses TRBV10-1 and TRBJ2-3; TCRdb calls TRBD1, which cannot be checked without DNA. In germline, CDR1 is WNHNN, CDR2 SYGVQD (reference sequence). There are 14 residues in the CDR3. CDR3 region: CASGPQSTPDTQYF.

V usage is TRBV14 and J usage is TRBJ2-5; TCRdb designates TRBD1, a call that cannot be tested without DNA. Germline CDR1 and CDR2: SGHDN and FVKESK. The CDR3 runs to 15 residues. Here the CDR3 reads CASSPLGTGGETQYF. Based on the CDR3 plus reference TRBV14 and TRBJ2-5, the full variable domain is EAGVTQFPSHSVIEKGQTVTLRCDPISGHDNLYWYRRVMGKEIKFLLHFVKESKQDESGMPNNRFLAERTGGTYSTLKVQPAELEDSGVYFCASSPLGTGGETQYFGPGTRLLVL.

The rearrangement joins TRBV28 to TRBJ2-5; TCRdb indicates TRBD1, and absent DNA this call remains unverified. This CDR3 contains 17 residues. The germline V gene encodes CDR1 MDHEN and CDR2 SYDVKM. Here the CDR3 reads CASSELEGRGGQETQYF.

The chain carries TRBV29-1 and TRBJ1-1; TCRdb's assignment of TRBD1 cannot be checked, as there is no DNA. Germline V gene sequence: CDR1 SQVTM, CDR2 ANQGSEA. The CDR3 has 13 residues. CDR3 in amino acids: CSGQGGENTEAFF. Filled out from reference TRBV29-1 and TRBJ1-1, the complete variable domain reads SAVISQKPSRDICQRGTSLTIQCQVDSQVTMMFWYRQQPGQSLTLIATANQGSEATYESGFVIDKFPISRPNLTFSTLTVSNMSPEDSSIYLCSGQGGENTEAFFGQGTRLTVV.